The 8 T cell receptor beta chains presented below share a single source sample, sequenced in a study of STAT5B mutations in CD4+ large granular lymphocyte leukemia. Only in-frame clones appear in the TCRdb table, and some are missing; sequencing was by immunoSEQ multiplex PCR. The repertoire holds over 20,000 clones, with about 86% as singletons. The sequencing sample was made of CD4+ T cells from blood buffy coats. All receptors come from a human donor in good health.

The chain recombines TRBV28 with TRBJ1-3; D ambiguous. This CDR3 region has 13 residues. Germline CDR1 MDHEN, CDR2 SYDVKM. Trimming shortened V by 5 bases and J by 9 bases, and 14 bases separated the two germline ends. The CDR3 sequence is CASSRPGRGTIYF. The CDR3 DNA is TGTGCCAGCAGTCGACCCGGACGTGGCACCATATATTTT. The complete variable domain, with remaining parts taken from reference TRBV28 and TRBJ1-3, reads DVKVTQSSRYLVKRTGEKVFLECVQDMDHENMFWYRQDPGLGLRLIYFSYDVKMKEKGDIPEGYSVSREKKERFSLILESASTNQTSMYLCASSRPGRGTIYFGEGSWLTVV.

J is TRBJ2-1 and V is TRBV4-2, with TRBD1 matching over 8 bases. Looked up from germline, CDR1 is LGHNA and CDR2 is YNFKEQ. Trimming took 6 bases from V and 7 from J; bases not matched to a gene: 5. This CDR3 contains 13 residues. This CDR3 reads CASRVQGANEQFF. Written as DNA, the CDR3 is TGTGCCAGCAGGGTTCAGGGGGCGAATGAGCAGTTCTTC.

The V gene is TRBV6-1, the J gene TRBJ1-5; a weak D match, TRBD1 (5 bases). The CDR3 sequence is 15 residues long. V lost 4 bases and J lost 4, with 14 bases in between. Germline-derived CDR1 and CDR2 are MNHNS and SASEGT. As DNA, the CDR3 is TGTGCCAGCAGTGCTGGGACGGGAAGAAATCAGCCCCAGCATTTT. It encodes CASSAGTGRNQPQHF.

The chain has TRBV2 and TRBJ2-7, with a tentative D call TRBD2 (5 bases). The germline V and J ends were trimmed by 6 bases and 6 bases, with 15 bases remaining between them. The length of the CDR3 is 13 residues. Germline-derived CDR1 and CDR2 are SNHLY and FYNNEI. CDR3 DNA: TGTGCCAGCAGCACCACCCCTCGGGGCGAGCAGTACTTC. Translation gives CASSTTPRGEQYF. Full variable domain (outside the CDR3, taken from reference TRBV2 and TRBJ2-7): EPEVTQTPSHQVTQMGQEVILRCVPISNHLYFYWYRQILGQKVEFLVSFYNNEISEKSEIFDDQFSVERPDGSNFTLKIRSTKLEDSAMYFCASSTTPRGEQYFGPGTRLTVT.

The genes are TRBV7-8 and TRBJ1-2, with D perhaps TRBD1 (6 bases). Germline CDR1 reads SGHVS; CDR2 reads FQNEAQ. CDR3 size: 14 residues. V dropped 1 base and J dropped 8 bases, with 14 bases sitting between them. CDR3 residues: CASSLGPRGGGYTF. CDR3 DNA: TGTGCCAGCAGCTTAGGACCCCGGGGGGGCGGCTACACCTTC.

The chain links TRBV5-1 to TRBJ2-1, with 9 bases lining up with TRBD1. The CDR3 has 16 residues. Unmatched junction bases numbered 11, after V lost 4 bases and J lost 6 bases. CDR1 SGHRS and CDR2 YFSETQ come from the germline V gene. Written as DNA, the CDR3 is TGCGCCAGCAGCCCGGCCGGGACAGGGCTGAGCAATGAGCAGTTCTTC. Translation: CASSPAGTGLSNEQFF. Drawing the rest from reference TRBV5-1 and TRBJ2-1, the complete variable domain is KAGVTQTPRYLIKTRGQQVTLSCSPISGHRSVSWYQQTPGQGLQFLFEYFSETQRNKGNFPGRFSGRQFSNSRSEMNVSTLELGDSALYLCASSPAGTGLSNEQFFGPGTRLTVL.

This clone has a handful of counts. The genes are TRBV6-5 and TRBJ1-2, with TRBD1 identical over 8 bases. CDR3 length: 13 residues. The V gene's germline CDR1 is MNHEY and CDR2 SVGAGI. J was trimmed by 3 bases and V by 5 bases; bases with no gene match: 2. CDR3 amino acids: CASSPQGDYGYTF. The CDR3, as DNA: TGTGCCAGCAGTCCACAGGGGGACTATGGCTACACCTTC.

V gene TRBV10-3 combines with J gene TRBJ1-6; 7 nucleotides match TRBD1. The CDR3 length is 13 residues. Trimming took 6 bases from V and 10 from J; bases not matched to a gene: 6. Germline V gene data show CDR1 as ENHRY and CDR2 as SYGVKD. CDR3 DNA: TGTGCCATCAGAGGCCAGGGGGAATCACCCCTCCACTTT. Translation gives CAIRGQGESPLHF.